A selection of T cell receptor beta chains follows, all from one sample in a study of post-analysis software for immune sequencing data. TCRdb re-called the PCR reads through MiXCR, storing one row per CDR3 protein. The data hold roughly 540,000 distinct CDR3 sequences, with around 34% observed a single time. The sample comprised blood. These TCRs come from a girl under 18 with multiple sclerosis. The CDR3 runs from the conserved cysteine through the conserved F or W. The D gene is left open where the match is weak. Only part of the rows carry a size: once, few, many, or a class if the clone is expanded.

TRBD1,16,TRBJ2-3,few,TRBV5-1,TGCGCCAGCAGCAGGCCAGGGGGCGCTGACACAGATACGCAGTATTTT,CASSRPGGADTDTQYF
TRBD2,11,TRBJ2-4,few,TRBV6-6,TGTGCCAGCACTCTGGGGGGGGATAAGTACTTC,CASTLGGDKYF
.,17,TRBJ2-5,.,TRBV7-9,TGTGCCAGCAGACCACTCCGGGACACCTTCGGAGGAGAGACCCAGTACTTC,CASRPLRDTFGGETQYF
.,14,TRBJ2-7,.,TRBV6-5,TGTGCCAGCAGTCCGCTCCAGGGCGGGTACGAGCAGTACTTC,CASSPLQGGYEQYF
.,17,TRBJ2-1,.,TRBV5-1,TGCGCCAGCAGCTTGAGTCGGGACACCAAAGACTACAATGAGCAGTTCTTC,CASSLSRDTKDYNEQFF
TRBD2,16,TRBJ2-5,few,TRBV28,TGTGCCAGCAGTTCACTAGCGGGGCCGGGGTGGGAGACCCAGTACTTC,CASSSLAGPGWETQYF
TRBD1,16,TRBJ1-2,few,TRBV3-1,TGTGCCAGCAGCCAAGTTGGGGACAGGGTAGGCAATGGCTACACCTTC,CASSQVGDRVGNGYTF
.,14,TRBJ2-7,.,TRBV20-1,TGCAGTGCTAGAGATAGTGAGGATTCCTACGAGCAGTACTTC,CSARDSEDSYEQYF
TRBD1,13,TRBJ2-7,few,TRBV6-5,TGTGCCAGCAGTTACTCCGACAGGGGCGAGCAGTACTTC,CASSYSDRGEQYF
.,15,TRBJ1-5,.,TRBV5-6,TGTGCCAGCAGCTTGACAATGATCCTAGGGCAGCCCCAGCATTTT,CASSLTMILGQPQHF
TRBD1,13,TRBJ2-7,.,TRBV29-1,TGCAGCGTCAGGACAGGAGGTTTCTACGAGCAGTACTTC,CSVRTGGFYEQYF
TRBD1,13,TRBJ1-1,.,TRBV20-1,TGCAGTGCTAGGGTTGACAGGGGGACTGAAGCTTTCTTT,CSARVDRGTEAFF
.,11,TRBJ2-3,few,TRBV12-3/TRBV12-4,TGTGCCAGCAGTACAAAAGTTACGCAGTATTTT,CASSTKVTQYF
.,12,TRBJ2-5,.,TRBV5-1,TGCGCCAGCAGCCTTCCGAAGGAGACCCAGTACTTC,CASSLPKETQYF
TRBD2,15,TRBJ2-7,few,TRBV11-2,TGTGCCAGCAGCCCTAGCGGGACTAGCGGGGTGGAGCAGTACTTC,CASSPSGTSGVEQYF
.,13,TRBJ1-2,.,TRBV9,TGTGCCAGCAGCCCCCTGAGTGGCAGGGCGGGCACCTTC,CASSPLSGRAGTF
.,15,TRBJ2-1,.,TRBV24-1,TGTGCCACCAGTGGCGGTAGGGATGGGTCCTACGAGCAGTTCTTC,CATSGGRDGSYEQFF
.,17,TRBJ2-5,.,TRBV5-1,TGCGCCAGCAGCTATGCGGCTCTACAGGGGGAGGGAGAGACCCAGTACTTC,CASSYAALQGEGETQYF
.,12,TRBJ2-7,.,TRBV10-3,TGTGCCATCAGTGAGCTTCTCTACGAGCAGTACTTC,CAISELLYEQYF
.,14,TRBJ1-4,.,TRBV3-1,TGTGCCAGCAGCCCGCGAGGTGGGTTTGAAAAACTGTTTTTT,CASSPRGGFEKLFF
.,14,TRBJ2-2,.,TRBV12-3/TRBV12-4,TGTGCCAGCAGTTTAGCGGGGATGGCCGGGGAGCTGTTTTTT,CASSLAGMAGELFF
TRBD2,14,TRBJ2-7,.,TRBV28,TGTGCCAGTCGGGCCTCGGGGGGAGGCTACGAGCAGTACTTC,CASRASGGGYEQYF
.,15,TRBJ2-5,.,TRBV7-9,TGTGCCAGCAGCTCCCCAGAAGGGACACAGCAGACCCAGTACTTC,CASSSPEGTQQTQYF
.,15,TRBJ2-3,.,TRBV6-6,TGTGCCAGCAGTTACGGGCTAGCTGGGACAGATACGCAGTATTTT,CASSYGLAGTDTQYF
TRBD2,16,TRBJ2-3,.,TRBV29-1,TGCAGCGTTATCCTATCGGGGGGGCGTTACACAGATACGCAGTATTTT,CSVILSGGRYTDTQYF
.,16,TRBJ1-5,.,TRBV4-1,TGCGCCAGCAGCCAAGGGAGGGGGGGTCGAAATCAGCCCCAGCATTTT,CASSQGRGGRNQPQHF
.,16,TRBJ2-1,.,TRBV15,TGTGCCACCAGCCCCCGCACTTCCCCAGTGTACAATGAGCAGTTCTTC,CATSPRTSPVYNEQFF
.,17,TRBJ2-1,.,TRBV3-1,TGTGCCAGCAGCCAAAGGCGACAGGCGGTCTCCTACAATGAGCAGTTCTTC,CASSQRRQAVSYNEQFF
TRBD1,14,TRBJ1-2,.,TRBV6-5,TGTGCCAGCAGCCGGGACAGGGGGGTACATGGCTACACCTTC,CASSRDRGVHGYTF
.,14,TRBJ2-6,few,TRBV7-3,TGTGCCAGCAGTTCAGGGGCCGGGACCAACGTCCGGACTTTC,CASSSGAGTNVRTF
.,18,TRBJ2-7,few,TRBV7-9,TGTGCCAGCAGCCCGGGTGGTGCAGGGAGATTGGGGTGTTACGAGCAGTACTTC,CASSPGGAGRLGCYEQYF
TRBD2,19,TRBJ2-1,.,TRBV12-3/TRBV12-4,TGTGCCAGCAGTTTATATCCCCCCGGGACTAGCGGGGGCGGGGATGAGCAGTTCTTC,CASSLYPPGTSGGGDEQFF
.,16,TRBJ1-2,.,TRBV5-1,TGCGCCAGCAGCTTGGAGACCAGGGGCCCTAACTATGGCTACACCTTC,CASSLETRGPNYGYTF
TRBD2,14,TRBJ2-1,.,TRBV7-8,TGTGCCAGCAGCCCGGGGGGTAGTCGCCATGAGCAGTTCTTC,CASSPGGSRHEQFF
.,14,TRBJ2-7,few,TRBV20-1,TGCAGTGCTAGAGATTTAAAGGTGGCCTACGAGCAGTACTTC,CSARDLKVAYEQYF
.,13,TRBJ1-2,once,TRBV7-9,TGTGCCAGCAGCTTAGGGCAGGAGCATGGCTACACCTTC,CASSLGQEHGYTF
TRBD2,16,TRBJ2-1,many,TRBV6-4,TGTGCCAGCAGCCCGCGGGCTAGCGGGGGCAACAATGAGCAGTTCTTC,CASSPRASGGNNEQFF
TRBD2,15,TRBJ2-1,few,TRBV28,TGTGCCAGCAGTTTCGACGGGGGGGCCTACAATGAGCAGTTCTTC,CASSFDGGAYNEQFF
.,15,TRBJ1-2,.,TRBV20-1,TGCAGTGCCGCTTCCTGGTCGGCGACGGACTATGGCTACACCTTC,CSAASWSATDYGYTF
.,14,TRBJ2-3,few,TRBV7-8,TGTGCCAGCAGCTTAGTCCGGCAGACCGGAACGCAGTATTTT,CASSLVRQTGTQYF
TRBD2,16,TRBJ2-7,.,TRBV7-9,TGTGCCAGCAGCTTAGCCCCACTAGCGGACTCCTACGAGCAGTACTTC,CASSLAPLADSYEQYF
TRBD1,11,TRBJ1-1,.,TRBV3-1,TGTGCCAGCAGCCAACAGGGGGTGGCTTTCTTT,CASSQQGVAFF
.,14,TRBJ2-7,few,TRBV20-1,TGCAGTGCTCCGAGGGGGACGGAGGGCTACGAGCAGTACTTC,CSAPRGTEGYEQYF
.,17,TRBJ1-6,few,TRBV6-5,TGTGCCAGCAGTTACGATCGGCCCGCCTCTAATGGATCACCCCTCCACTTT,CASSYDRPASNGSPLHF
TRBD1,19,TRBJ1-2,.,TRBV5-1,TGCGCCAGCAGCCCACGGGACAGGGGTAGATTACACCCTAACTATGGCTACACCTTC,CASSPRDRGRLHPNYGYTF
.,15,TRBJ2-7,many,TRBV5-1,TGCGCCAGCAGCCCGACCCTGACCGGATCCTACGAGCAGTACTTC,CASSPTLTGSYEQYF
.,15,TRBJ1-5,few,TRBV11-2,TGTGCCAGCAGCTTAGTCACAGGGCTCAATCAGCCCCAGCATTTT,CASSLVTGLNQPQHF
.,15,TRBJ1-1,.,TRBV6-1,TGTGCCAGCAGTACTCGCGGGTTTGGATTCACTGAAGCTTTCTTT,CASSTRGFGFTEAFF
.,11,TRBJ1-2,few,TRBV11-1,TGTGCCAGCAGCTCTCGGCAGGGCTACACCTTC,CASSSRQGYTF
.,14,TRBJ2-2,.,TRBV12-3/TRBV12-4,TGTGCCATCCCAACTGGAATTGGTACCGGGGAGCTGTTTTTT,CAIPTGIGTGELFF
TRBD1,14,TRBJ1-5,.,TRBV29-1,TGCAGCGTTCTCCTACAGGGGCCGGGTCAGCCCCAGCATTTT,CSVLLQGPGQPQHF
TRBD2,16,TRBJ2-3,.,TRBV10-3,TGTGCCATCGGTGAGTCGGGCGCGGGGGGCACAGATACGCAGTATTTT,CAIGESGAGGTDTQYF
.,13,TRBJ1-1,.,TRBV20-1,TGCAGTGCCCCGAGGAGGCAGAACACTGAAGCTTTCTTT,CSAPRRQNTEAFF
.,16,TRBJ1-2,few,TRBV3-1,TGTGCCAGCAGCCAAAGGCTATCCCAGTTTGCTGAAGGCTACACCTTC,CASSQRLSQFAEGYTF
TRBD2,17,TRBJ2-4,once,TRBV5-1,TGCGCCAGCAGCTTAGAGGGACTAGTGGGCGCCAAAAACATTCAGTACTTC,CASSLEGLVGAKNIQYF
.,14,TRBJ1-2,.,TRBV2,TGTGCCAGCAGTCGGGACCCTATCAACTATGGCTACACCTTC,CASSRDPINYGYTF
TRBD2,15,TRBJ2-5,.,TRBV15,TGTGCCACCAGCAGGGGACTAGAGGAGCAAGAGACCCAGTACTTC,CATSRGLEEQETQYF